This T cell receptor beta chain was obtained from a study of blood T cell repertoires in COVID-19. With V trimmed by 2 bases and J by 8 bases, 6 bases remained unmatched. The CDR3 is 15 amino acids. Germline CDR1 SGHRS, CDR2 YFSETQ. Method: immunoSEQ multiplex PCR; TCRdb's copy keeps in-frame clones and lacks some. The sample has about 260,000 clones; more than 80% are singletons. The chain employs TRBV5-1 and TRBJ1-6, with 8 bases lining up with TRBD1. The sequence came from a woman in her 40s with acute or convalescent COVID-19. Sample: peripheral blood. The CDR3 sequence is CASSFVQGADSPLHF. The CDR3 DNA sequence: TGCGCCAGCAGCTTCGTCCAGGGGGCGGATTCACCCCTCCACTTT.